This TCR beta chain appears in the sequencing data of a study of early T cells in non-severe SARS-CoV-2 infection. This clonotype was seen repeatedly, ten times or more. In the library, individual cDNA molecules carried attached unique molecular identifiers. TCRdb re-derived calls from the 5' RACE reads in MiXCR, one entry per CDR3 protein. The sample lists roughly 35,000 distinct CDR3 sequences, about 6.7% occurring once. After removal of 5 bases from V and 0 bases from J, the junction contained 3 bases not matched to a gene. In germline, CDR1 is MRHNA, CDR2 SNTAGT. The CDR3 loop spans 15 amino acids.

Material for sequencing was whole blood. This receptor was taken from an adult who was a healthcare worker with PCR-confirmed SARS-CoV-2 infection or an uninfected control (not recorded which). This rearrangement joins TRBV6-4 to TRBJ2-3, with 9 bases matching TRBD2. In DNA form, the CDR3 reads TGTGCCAGCAGTAAAACTAGCGGGAGCACAGATACGCAGTATTTT. As protein: CASSKTSGSTDTQYF.